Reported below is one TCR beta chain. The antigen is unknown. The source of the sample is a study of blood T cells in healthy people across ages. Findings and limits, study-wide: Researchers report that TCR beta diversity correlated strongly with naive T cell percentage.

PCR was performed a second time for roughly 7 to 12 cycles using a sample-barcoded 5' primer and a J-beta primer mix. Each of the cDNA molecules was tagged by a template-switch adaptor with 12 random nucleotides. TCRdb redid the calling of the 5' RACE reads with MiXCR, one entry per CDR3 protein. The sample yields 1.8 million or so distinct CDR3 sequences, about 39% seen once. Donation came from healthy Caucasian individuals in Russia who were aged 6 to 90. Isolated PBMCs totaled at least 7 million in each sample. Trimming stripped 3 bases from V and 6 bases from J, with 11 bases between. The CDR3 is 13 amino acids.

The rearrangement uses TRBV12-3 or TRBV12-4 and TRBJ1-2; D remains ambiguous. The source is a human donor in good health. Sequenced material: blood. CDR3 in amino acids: CASSFLRLHGYTF. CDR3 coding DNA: TGTGCCAGCAGTTTTTTGAGACTGCATGGCTACACCTTC.